This T cell receptor beta chain originates from a study of TIL therapy for anti-PD-1-resistant metastatic lung cancer. Time point defined: pre-treatment sample, taken before nivolumab and TIL therapy. V was clipped by 0 bases and J by 0 bases, with 8 bases between them. The CDR3 totals 15 residues. The V gene's germline CDR1 is KGHSH and CDR2 LQKENI. This was the immunoSEQ v3 assay. Here immunoSEQ multiplex PCR was the method, and the copy in TCRdb shows in-frame clones only, minus some. The repertoire has about 20,000 clones, more than 65% of them found once; the top ten carry approximately 2%. The chain recombines TRBV18 with TRBJ1-1; D ambiguous. The sample was blood, taken at baseline. The source of this sequence is a person between 30 and 79 years old with non-small cell lung cancer. This CDR3 reads CASSPPNGMNTEAFF. The CDR3 nucleotides are TGTGCCAGCTCACCACCGAATGGGATGAACACTGAAGCTTTCTTT. The full variable domain, its missing parts supplied by reference TRBV18 and TRBJ1-1, is NAGVMQNPRHLVRRRGQEARLRCSPMKGHSHVYWYRQLPEEGLKFMVYLQKENIIDESGMPKERFSAEFPKEGPSILRIQQVVRGDSAAYFCASSPPNGMNTEAFFGQGTRLTVV.